The 29 T cell receptor beta chains given below trace back to one sample, sequenced in a study of cytomegalovirus exposure and HLA in healthy donors. It was with 60 Vbeta and 13 Jbeta primers that the PCR ran. Generated by immunoSEQ multiplex PCR, the TCRdb table keeps only in-frame clones and is missing some. The sample lists 150,000 to 250,000 clones, around 76% seen once, with 1.5% to 2% in the top ten. Sequenced input: PBMCs. The receptor source for this set is a man aged 25 to 45 in good health and CMV-seronegative.

The chain combines TRBV12-5 with TRBJ1-3, with 8 nucleotides matching TRBD1. Trimming took 2 bases from V and 3 from J; bases not matched to a gene: 9. This CDR3 contains 17 residues. Germline loops: CDR1 LGHNT, CDR2 FRNRAP. CDR3 protein: CASGLSETGGGGNTIYF. In DNA form, the CDR3 reads TGTGCTAGTGGTTTGTCCGAAACAGGGGGTGGTGGAAACACCATATATTTT.

V is TRBV19 and J is TRBJ1-1; tentative D call: TRBD1 (6 bases). CDR1 is LNHDA and CDR2 is SQIVND in the germline V gene (reference sequence). V shed 2 bases and J shed 6 bases, with 7 bases lying between them. This CDR3 region has 12 residues. DNA for the CDR3: TGTGCCAGTAGTATAACAGGGCCTGAAGCTTTCTTT. It is translated as CASSITGPEAFF. Based on the CDR3 plus reference TRBV19 and TRBJ1-1, the full variable domain is DGGITQSPKYLFRKEGQNVTLSCEQNLNHDAMYWYRQDPGQGLRLIYYSQIVNDFQKGDIAEGYSVSREKKESFPLTVTSAQKNPTAFYLCASSITGPEAFFGQGTRLTVV.

This clone was seen a few times. This sample includes further DNA sequences coding for the same CDR3. The chain couples TRBV5-1 to TRBJ2-3; TRBD2 agrees at 9 bases. Trimming at V came to 2 bases and at J to 1 base, leaving 2 bases not matched to a gene. Germline V gene sequence: CDR1 SGHRS, CDR2 YFSETQ. The CDR3 totals 15 residues. CDR3 sequence: CASSFLAGGTDTQYF. CDR3 nucleotide sequence: TGCGCCAGCAGCTTCTTAGCGGGGGGCACAGATACGCAGTATTTT.

The sample holds one count of this clone. The rearrangement uses TRBV28 and TRBJ1-2, with D perhaps TRBD1 (6 bases). V lost 4 bases and J lost 8, with 20 bases in between. The germline V gene encodes CDR1 MDHEN and CDR2 SYDVKM. The CDR3 has 15 residues. CDR3 protein: CASSSTGKLPQGYTF. The CDR3 nucleotides read TGTGCCAGCAGTTCAACAGGGAAACTCCCACAGGGCTACACCTTC.

CDR3 region: CASSARGYEQYF. CDR3 in DNA: TGTGCCAGCAGCGCCAGGGGGTACGAGCAGTACTTC. The chain has TRBV2 and TRBJ2-7, with 7 bases fitting TRBD1. The V and J ends lost 6 bases and 4 bases, in that order; junction bases with no gene match: 3. Germline V gene sequence: CDR1 SNHLY, CDR2 FYNNEI. The CDR3 consists of 12 residues.

The V gene is TRBV28, the J gene TRBJ1-5, with a tentative D call TRBD1 (6 bases). V was shortened by 5 bases and J by 4 bases, with 21 bases between the two germline ends. The germline gives CDR1 MDHEN, CDR2 SYDVKM. CDR3 length equals 17 residues. CDR3 in amino acids: CASSPLQTGFGNQPQHF. The CDR3 DNA reads TGTGCCAGCAGTCCCCTCCAAACAGGGTTCGGTAATCAGCCCCAGCATTTT.

The rearrangement uses TRBV19 and TRBJ2-1; D may be TRBD1 (6 bases). The CDR3 contains 15 residues. CDR1 and CDR2 (germline): LNHDA, SQIVND (reference sequence). Trimming removed 1 base from V and 8 bases from J, with 15 bases in between. The DNA for the CDR3 is TGTGCCAGTAGTATAGGCCCAGGGGCTCTGGATGAGCAGTTCTTC. This gives the protein CASSIGPGALDEQFF.

This chain joins TRBV5-1 and TRBJ1-4; 9 bases align to TRBD1. CDR3 length: 15 amino acids. Germline assignment: CDR1 SGHRS and CDR2 YFSETQ. V lost 0 bases and J lost 6; bases outside the gene matches: 3. CDR3 sequence (DNA): TGCGCCAGCAGCTTGGCGGGACAGGGTTATGAAAAACTGTTTTTT. Protein product: CASSLAGQGYEKLFF.

CDR3 loop: CASSLPRDSSYEQYF. In DNA, the CDR3 is TGTGCCAGCAGCTTACCCCGGGACAGTTCCTACGAGCAGTACTTC. The chain couples TRBV28 to TRBJ2-7, with 7 positions matching TRBD1. The V gene end was trimmed by 6 bases and the J gene end by 1 base; junction bases not matched to a gene: 9. The CDR3 is 15 residues long. CDR1 and CDR2 from the germline V gene are MDHEN and SYDVKM. Full variable domain (remainder filled in from reference TRBV28 and TRBJ2-7): DVKVTQSSRYLVKRTGEKVFLECVQDMDHENMFWYRQDPGLGLRLIYFSYDVKMKEKGDIPEGYSVSREKKERFSLILESASTNQTSMYLCASSLPRDSSYEQYFGPGTRLTVT.

V is TRBV4-2 and J is TRBJ2-2, with a tentative D call TRBD2 (7 bases). Trimming took off 1 base at V and 4 bases at J, with 19 bases between the two ends. The V gene's germline CDR1 is LGHNA and CDR2 YNFKEQ. The CDR3 length is 18 residues. CDR3 amino acids: CASSQGIGGAQGTGELFF. As DNA, the CDR3 is TGTGCCAGCAGCCAAGGGATTGGGGGGGCGCAGGGCACCGGGGAGCTGTTTTTT.

This clone appeared a single time. This chain uses TRBV19 with TRBJ2-1, with 12 bases identical to TRBD1. V was clipped by 7 bases and J by 8 bases; unmatched bases: 9. This CDR3 contains 15 residues. Germline V gene data show CDR1 as LNHDA and CDR2 as SQIVND (reference sequence). CDR3 DNA: TGTGCCAGTACCAATTGGGGACAGGGGGCTTATGAGCAGTTCTTC. Translating it yields CASTNWGQGAYEQFF.

This chain joins TRBV6-6 and TRBJ2-7; 13 bases are shared with TRBD2. V dropped 6 bases and J dropped 5; count of bases not matched to a gene: 4. The CDR3 spans 14 residues. Germline-derived CDR1 and CDR2 are MNHNY and SVGAGI (reference sequence). The DNA for the CDR3 is TGTGCCAGCAGCTGGACTAGCGGGAGAAACGAGCAGTACTTC. Protein product: CASSWTSGRNEQYF.

V usage is TRBV6-5 and J usage is TRBJ2-3, with D possibly matching TRBD2 (5 bases). The CDR3 length is 16 residues. Between the trimmed V and J ends, which lost 2 bases and 6 bases, there was a span of 18 bases. Germline CDR1 and CDR2: MNHEY and SVGAGI. CDR3 protein: CASSYGPPEGVDTQYF. The CDR3 nucleotides are TGTGCCAGCAGTTACGGACCTCCCGAGGGAGTGGATACGCAGTATTTT.

The chain employs TRBV10-3 and TRBJ1-4, with D maybe TRBD1 (5 bases). This CDR3 is 13 amino acids long. Germline CDR1 is ENHRY and CDR2 is SYGVKD. Trimming removed 5 bases at V and 8 bases at J, with 12 bases between. CDR3 DNA sequence: TGTGCCATCAGTTCCAGGGCGGAGGAAAAACTGTTTTTT. Amino acids: CAISSRAEEKLFF.

The chain combines TRBV5-4 with TRBJ1-1; unclear D gene. The CDR3 loop spans 15 amino acids. Trimming left V 0 bases short and J 0 bases short, with 9 bases between. CDR1 SGHNT and CDR2 YYREEE come from the germline V gene (reference sequence). The CDR3 here is CASSLGTGMNTEAFF. For the CDR3, the DNA is TGTGCCAGCAGCTTGGGGACGGGAATGAACACTGAAGCTTTCTTT.

The chain is built from TRBV19 and TRBJ2-7; TRBD2 is a possible D gene (5 bases). CDR1 is LNHDA, CDR2 SQIVND, per germline (reference sequence). This CDR3 region has 13 residues. Trimming stripped 5 bases from V and 3 bases from J, with 11 bases between. The chain's CDR3 is CASSFGLGYEQYF. The CDR3, as DNA: TGTGCCAGTAGTTTCGGACTGGGCTACGAGCAGTACTTC.

V usage is TRBV5-4 and J usage is TRBJ2-7; no firm D call. This CDR3 region has 14 residues. CDR1 SGHNT and CDR2 YYREEE come from the germline V gene (reference sequence). V shed 0 bases and J shed 1 base, with 8 bases lying between them. The CDR3 DNA sequence: TGTGCCAGCAGCTTGGCGGAGCGTTCCTACGAGCAGTACTTC. This codes for CASSLAERSYEQYF.

This clone was recorded a few times. V gene TRBV4-1 combines with J gene TRBJ2-7; 9 bases match TRBD1. V gave up 1 base and J gave up 2 bases; unmatched junction bases: 3. CDR1 MGHRA and CDR2 YSYEKL come from the germline V gene. This CDR3 region has 15 residues. The CDR3 spells CASSQGWDRAYEQYF. The CDR3 DNA follows: TGCGCCAGCAGCCAAGGTTGGGACAGGGCCTACGAGCAGTACTTC.

The V gene is TRBV7-9, the J gene TRBJ2-1, with D possibly matching TRBD2 (6 bases). The CDR3 covers 13 residues. CDR1 is SEHNR and CDR2 is FQNEAQ in the germline V gene (reference sequence). The V end lost 5 bases, the J end lost 6 bases, and 11 bases lay between the germline ends. CDR3 bases: TGTGCCAGCAGCCAGCTAGCGCCCAATGAGCAGTTCTTC. Protein product: CASSQLAPNEQFF.

V gene TRBV11-1 combines with J gene TRBJ2-2, with D tentatively TRBD1 (5 bases). CDR1 and CDR2 from the germline V gene are SGHAT and FQDESV (reference sequence). This CDR3 has 14 amino acids. Trimming removed 2 bases at V and 5 bases at J, with 9 bases between. DNA of the CDR3: TGTGCCAGCAGCTTACAGGGTTGGACCGGGGAGCTGTTTTTT. As protein: CASSLQGWTGELFF.

The V and J genes are TRBV2 and TRBJ2-1, with 12 nucleotides matching TRBD2. Looked up from germline, CDR1 is SNHLY and CDR2 is FYNNEI. V lost 4 bases and J lost 3; bases outside the gene matches: 4. This CDR3 has 16 residues. The CDR3 protein is CASSVTSGSHYNEQFF. The CDR3 DNA reads as TGTGCCAGCAGTGTGACTAGCGGGAGCCACTACAATGAGCAGTTCTTC. Full variable domain (rest looked up from reference TRBV2 and TRBJ2-1): EPEVTQTPSHQVTQMGQEVILRCVPISNHLYFYWYRQILGQKVEFLVSFYNNEISEKSEIFDDQFSVERPDGSNFTLKIRSTKLEDSAMYFCASSVTSGSHYNEQFFGPGTRLTVL.

The chain combines TRBV7-8 with TRBJ1-5; possible D gene TRBD1, 6 bases. Germline V gene sequence: CDR1 SGHVS, CDR2 FQNEAQ. Trimming shortened V by 0 bases and J by 6 bases, and 9 bases separated the two germline ends. The CDR3 spans 14 residues. CDR3 sequence (DNA): TGTGCCAGCAGCTTAGCGGGGGCCGGTCAGCCCCAGCATTTT. It is translated as CASSLAGAGQPQHF.

The chain uses TRBV18 and TRBJ1-1, with a weak D call TRBD1 (5 bases). Germline lookup yields CDR1 KGHSH and CDR2 LQKENI. CDR3 length: 15 amino acids. V dropped 3 bases and J dropped 4 bases, with 15 bases sitting between them. CDR3 coding DNA: TGTGCCAGCTCACCCCAGGGAGGGCTGAGCACTGAAGCTTTCTTT. Translated: CASSPQGGLSTEAFF.

In this sample, this clone turned up once. V and J are TRBV27 and TRBJ2-7; 9 positions agree with TRBD1. The V segment lost 3 bases and the J segment 6 bases; nucleotides outside the gene matches: 6. Germline CDR1 reads MNHEY; CDR2 reads SMNVEV (reference sequence). CDR3 length equals 14 residues. DNA of the CDR3: TGTGCCAGCAGTTTCACAGGGGGCGGTCGCGAGCAGTACTTC. It specifies CASSFTGGGREQYF.

The chain combines TRBV13 with TRBJ2-5; 12 positions agree with TRBD2. CDR3 length: 18 residues. The germline V gene encodes CDR1 PRHDT and CDR2 FYEKMQ (reference sequence). Germline trimming cut 5 bases from V and 5 bases from J; bases unmatched to any gene: 15. The CDR3 region is CASSPRTSGTRGGETQYF. CDR3 bases: TGTGCCAGCAGCCCCCGGACTAGCGGGACACGGGGCGGGGAGACCCAGTACTTC.

This sequence joins TRBV21-1 and TRBJ2-7; the table's D call TRBD1 went unverified against the DNA. TRBV21-1 is a pseudogene locus. CDR3 length equals 21 residues. CDR3 in amino acids: CASSNLLRDRGRRRFAYEQYF. As DNA, the CDR3 is TGTGCCAGCAGCAATCTTCTTCGGGACAGGGGGCGGCGAAGATTCGCCTACGAGCAGTACTTC.

The chain combines TRBV7-2 with TRBJ2-1; D gene uncertain. CDR3 length: 13 residues. The germline V gene has CDR1 SGHTA and CDR2 FQGNSA. V dropped 4 bases and J dropped 6 bases, with 10 bases sitting between them. In nucleotides, the CDR3 is TGTGCCAGCAGCTCCACCGAGTCCAATGAGCAGTTCTTC. This codes for CASSSTESNEQFF.

The chain recombines TRBV28 with TRBJ1-1, with D maybe TRBD1 (5 bases). V shed 8 bases and J shed 5 bases, with 9 bases lying between them. This CDR3 is built from 11 residues. Germline V gives CDR1 MDHEN, CDR2 SYDVKM. CDR3 DNA: TGTGCCAGCGGGGGGGTAACTGAAGCTTTCTTT. Its translation: CASGGVTEAFF.

The CDR3 coding sequence is TGTGCCAGCAACAGGGGCTACGAGCAGTACTTC. Residues: CASNRGYEQYF. The rearrangement joins TRBV28 to TRBJ2-7, with TRBD1 identical over 7 bases. CDR1 MDHEN and CDR2 SYDVKM come from the germline V gene. The CDR3 sequence is 11 residues long. V lost 7 bases to trimming and J lost 3 bases; unmatched junction nucleotides: 0.